The 3 T cell receptor beta chains reported below all come from one sample, sequenced in a study of blood T cell repertoires in COVID-19. Assay used: immunoSEQ multiplex PCR; TCRdb lists only in-frame clones, some missing. The sample has 65,000 to 90,000 clones; 75% to 85% are singletons. Sequencing input: peripheral blood. These TCRs come from a woman aged 80 or older with acute or convalescent COVID-19.

The chain has TRBV9 and TRBJ1-5; D is perhaps TRBD1 (5 bases). V lost 4 bases, J lost 4 bases, and 21 bases lay in between. CDR3 size: 17 residues. Per the germline V gene, CDR1 is SGDLS and CDR2 is YYNGEE. The CDR3 here is CASSPPRQGRKNQPQHF. For the CDR3, the DNA is TGTGCCAGCAGCCCTCCCCGGCAGGGAAGGAAAAATCAGCCCCAGCATTTT.

The chain couples TRBV28 to TRBJ1-4; D is undetermined. The CDR3 loop spans 13 amino acids. V was shortened by 2 bases and J by 7 bases, with 8 bases between the two germline ends. Germline V gene sequence: CDR1 MDHEN, CDR2 SYDVKM. Here the CDR3 DNA reads TGTGCCAGCAGTTTAACTTCAGGTGAAAAACTGTTTTTT. It yields the protein CASSLTSGEKLFF.

This chain uses TRBV20-1 with TRBJ2-7; tentatively, D is TRBD1 (5 bases). This CDR3 region has 13 residues. The V gene lost 3 bases and the J gene lost 3 bases, with 12 bases spanning the gap. The V gene's germline CDR1 is DFQATT and CDR2 SNEGSKA (reference sequence). CDR3 DNA: TGCAGTGCTAGTTCCAGGGTTAACTACGAGCAGTACTTC. It specifies CSASSRVNYEQYF.